The clone carrying this TCR beta chain has only a few counts. What it recognizes is unknown. This specimen comes from a study of cytomegalovirus exposure and HLA in healthy donors. Study-level background: An earlier analysis identified 120 million or so unique TCR beta sequences in about 179 million T cells. Study results and limitations: Available immune exposure information was restricted to CMV serostatus only.

PCR was performed using 60 Vbeta and 13 Jbeta primers. Measured with immunoSEQ multiplex PCR; TCRdb has only the in-frame clones, and not every one. The sample contains approximately 160,000 clones, less than 90% of which appear only once. The ends were cut back, 1 base at V and 0 bases at J, with 7 bases in the middle. Per the germline V gene, CDR1 is SQVTM and CDR2 is ANQGSEA. This CDR3 comprises 14 residues. Sample: PBMCs. The sequence came from a man aged 45-65 years in good health and CMV-seropositive. V and J are TRBV29-1 and TRBJ2-1, with no clear D. CDR3 in DNA: TGCAGCGTTGAAGCAGAAGTCTCCTACAATGAGCAGTTCTTC. It specifies CSVEAEVSYNEQFF.